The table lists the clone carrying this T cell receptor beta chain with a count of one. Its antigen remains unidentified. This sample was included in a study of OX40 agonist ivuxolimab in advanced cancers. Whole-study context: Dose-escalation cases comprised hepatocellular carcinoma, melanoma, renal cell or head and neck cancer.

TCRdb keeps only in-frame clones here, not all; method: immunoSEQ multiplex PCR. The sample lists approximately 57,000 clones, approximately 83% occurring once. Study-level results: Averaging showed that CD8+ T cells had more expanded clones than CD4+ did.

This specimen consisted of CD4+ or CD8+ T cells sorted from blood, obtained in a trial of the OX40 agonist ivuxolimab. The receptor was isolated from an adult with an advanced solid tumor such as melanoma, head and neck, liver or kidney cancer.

The CDR3 DNA sequence: TGTGCCAGCAGCCAACGGGTCCCCGGGGAGCTGTTTTTT. Translated, it gives CASSQRVPGELFF. The chain couples TRBV13 to TRBJ2-2; D is ambiguous. The V end was cut by 5 bases, the J end by 6 bases, with 10 bases between. The length of the CDR3 is 13 residues. The germline CDR1 and CDR2 sequences are PRHDT and FYEKMQ (reference sequence).